This T cell receptor (beta chain) is from a study of cytomegalovirus exposure and HLA in healthy donors. The PCR had 60 Vbeta and 13 Jbeta primers. Sequenced by immunoSEQ multiplex PCR; TCRdb stores in-frame clones only, minus some. Here the sample spans roughly 180,000 clones, 84% being singletons. The TCR originated in a young man in good health and CMV-seronegative. Material for sequencing was PBMCs.

CDR3 DNA sequence: TGTGCCAGCAGCAAAAGCGGGGGGGGGACCAAGCGGGAGGGCCTGAACGAGCAGTACTTC. It encodes CASSKSGGGTKREGLNEQYF. The J gene is TRBJ2-7, the V gene TRBV21-1; TRBD2 is the table's D call, not checked against the DNA. TRBV21-1 is a recognized pseudogene. This CDR3 comprises 20 residues.